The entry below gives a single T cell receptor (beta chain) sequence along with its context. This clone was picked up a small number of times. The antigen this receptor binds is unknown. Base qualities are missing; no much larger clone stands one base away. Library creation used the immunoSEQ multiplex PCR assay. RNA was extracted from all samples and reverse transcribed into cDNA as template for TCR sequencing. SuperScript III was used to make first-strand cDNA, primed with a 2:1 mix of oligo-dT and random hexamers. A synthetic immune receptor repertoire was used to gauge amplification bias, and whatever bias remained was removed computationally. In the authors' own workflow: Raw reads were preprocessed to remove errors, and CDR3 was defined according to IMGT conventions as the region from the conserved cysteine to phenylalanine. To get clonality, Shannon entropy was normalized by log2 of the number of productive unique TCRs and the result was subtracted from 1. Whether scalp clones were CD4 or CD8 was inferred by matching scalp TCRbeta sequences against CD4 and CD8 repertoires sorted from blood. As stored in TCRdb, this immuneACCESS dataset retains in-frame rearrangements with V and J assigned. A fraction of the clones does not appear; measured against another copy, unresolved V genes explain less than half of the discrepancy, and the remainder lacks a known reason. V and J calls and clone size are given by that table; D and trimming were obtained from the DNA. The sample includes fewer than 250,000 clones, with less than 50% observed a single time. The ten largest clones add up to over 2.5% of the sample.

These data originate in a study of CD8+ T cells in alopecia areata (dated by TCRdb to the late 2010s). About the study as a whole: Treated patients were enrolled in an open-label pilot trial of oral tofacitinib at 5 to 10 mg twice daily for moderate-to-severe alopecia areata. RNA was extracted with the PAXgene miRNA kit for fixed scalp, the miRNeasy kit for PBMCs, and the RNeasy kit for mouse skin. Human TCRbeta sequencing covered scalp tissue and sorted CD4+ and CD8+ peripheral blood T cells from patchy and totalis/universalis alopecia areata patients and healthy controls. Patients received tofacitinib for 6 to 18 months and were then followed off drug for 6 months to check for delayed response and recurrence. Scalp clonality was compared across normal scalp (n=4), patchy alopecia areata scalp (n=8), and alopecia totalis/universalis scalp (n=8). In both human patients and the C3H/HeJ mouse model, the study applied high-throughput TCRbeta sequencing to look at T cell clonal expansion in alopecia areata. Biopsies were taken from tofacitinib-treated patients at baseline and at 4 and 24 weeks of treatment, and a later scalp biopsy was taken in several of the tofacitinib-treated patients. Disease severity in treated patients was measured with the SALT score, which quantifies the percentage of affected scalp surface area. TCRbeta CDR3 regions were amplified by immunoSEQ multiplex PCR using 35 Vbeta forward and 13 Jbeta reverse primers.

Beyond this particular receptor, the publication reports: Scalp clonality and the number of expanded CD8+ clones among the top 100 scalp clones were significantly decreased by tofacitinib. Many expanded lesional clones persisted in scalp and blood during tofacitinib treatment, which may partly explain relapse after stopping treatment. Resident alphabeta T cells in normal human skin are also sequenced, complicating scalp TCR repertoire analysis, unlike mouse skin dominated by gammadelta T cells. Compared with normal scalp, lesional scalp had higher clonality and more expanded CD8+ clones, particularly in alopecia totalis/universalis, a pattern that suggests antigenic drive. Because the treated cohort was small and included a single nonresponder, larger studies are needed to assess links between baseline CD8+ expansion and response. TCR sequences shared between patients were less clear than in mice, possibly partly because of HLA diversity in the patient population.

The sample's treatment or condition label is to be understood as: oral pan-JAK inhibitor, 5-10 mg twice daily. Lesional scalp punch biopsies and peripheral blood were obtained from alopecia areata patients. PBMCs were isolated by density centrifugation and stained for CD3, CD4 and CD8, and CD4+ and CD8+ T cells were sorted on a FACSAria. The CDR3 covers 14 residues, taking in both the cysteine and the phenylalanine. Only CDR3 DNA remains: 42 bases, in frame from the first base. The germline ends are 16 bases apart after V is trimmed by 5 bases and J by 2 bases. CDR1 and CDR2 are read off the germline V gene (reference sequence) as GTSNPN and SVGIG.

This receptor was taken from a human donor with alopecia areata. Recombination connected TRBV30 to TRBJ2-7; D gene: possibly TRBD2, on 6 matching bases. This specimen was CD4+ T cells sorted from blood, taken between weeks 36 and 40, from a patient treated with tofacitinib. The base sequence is TGTGCCTGGTCGAGAGGACGGGGGACCTACGAGCAGTACTTC. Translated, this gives CAWSRGRGTYEQYF.